This T cell receptor beta chain was captured in a study of monozygotic twins with inflammatory bowel disease. About this clonotype: Antigen unknown.

The CDR3 runs to 17 residues. The germline V gene has CDR1 DFQATT and CDR2 SNEGSKA (reference sequence). General observations from the study: No single strong signal or clonotype associated with IBD was supported.

Collection of a roughly 2.3 ml blood sample took place per donor. Investigators made cDNA in eight separate reactions per sample. With roughly 16 and 10 cycles respectively, two nested PCRs were carried out on TCRalpha and TCRbeta cDNA. TCRdb reworked the 5' RACE reads into one entry per CDR3 protein, no DNA. Across under 150,000 distinct CDR3 sequences, the top ten clones capture 2% to 3% of the sample. The chain joins TRBV20-1 to TRBJ2-1; there is no DNA to check the TCRdb D call of TRBD2. The specimen was blood. This receptor was taken from a human donor with ulcerative colitis or Crohn's disease, or a healthy co-twin of an affected twin (not recorded which). The CDR3: CSARASGGALGYNEQFF.